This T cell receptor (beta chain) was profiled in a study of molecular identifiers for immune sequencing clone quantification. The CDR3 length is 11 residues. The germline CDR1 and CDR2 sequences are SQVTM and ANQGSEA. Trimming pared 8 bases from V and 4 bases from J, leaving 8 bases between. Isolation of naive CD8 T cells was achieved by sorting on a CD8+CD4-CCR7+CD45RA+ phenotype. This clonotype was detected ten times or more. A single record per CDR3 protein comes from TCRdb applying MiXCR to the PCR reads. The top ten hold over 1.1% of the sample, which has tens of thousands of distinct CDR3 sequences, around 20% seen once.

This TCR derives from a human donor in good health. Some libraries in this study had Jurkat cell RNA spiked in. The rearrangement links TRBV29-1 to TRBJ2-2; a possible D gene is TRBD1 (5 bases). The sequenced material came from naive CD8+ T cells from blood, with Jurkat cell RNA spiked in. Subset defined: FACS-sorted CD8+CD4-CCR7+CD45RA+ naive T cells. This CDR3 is CSIDSTGELFF. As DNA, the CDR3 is TGCAGCATCGACAGCACCGGGGAGCTGTTTTTT.